Shown below are 8 T cell receptor beta chains from a single sample sequenced in a study of T cells in Graves' hyperthyroidism and ophthalmopathy. Amplified TCR beta CDR3 regions derived from RNA transcripts. Researchers ran a first-round RT-PCR on the TCR CDR3 using the HTBI primer set. Each CDR3 protein is one row after TCRdb ran MiXCR on the multiplex PCR reads. The sample lists hundreds of thousands of distinct CDR3 sequences, about 20% occurring once. Material: blood. All receptors derive from a young man with Graves' ophthalmopathy.

Only a few counts were recorded for this clonotype. The CDR3 DNA is TGTGCCAGCAGTGAAGCCGAACAAGACACCGGGGAGCTGTTTTTT. This translates into CASSEAEQDTGELFF. This chain connects TRBV2 to TRBJ2-2; no firm D call. V lost 0 bases, J lost 3 bases, and 8 bases lay in between. Germline V gene data show CDR1 as SNHLY and CDR2 as FYNNEI. The CDR3 spans 15 residues.

This clonotype was seen more than once but under ten times. The CDR3 DNA reads as TGTGCCAGCAGCCTACTACTAGCGAAGAACACCGGGGAGCTGTTTTTT. Protein sequence: CASSLLLAKNTGELFF. The rearrangement uses TRBV13 and TRBJ2-2, with TRBD2 matching 7 bases. V dropped 5 bases and J dropped 1; count of bases not matched to a gene: 7. The CDR3 sequence is 16 residues long. Germline lookup yields CDR1 PRHDT and CDR2 FYEKMQ (reference sequence).

The chain uses TRBV24-1 and TRBJ2-7; D not resolved. Germline-derived CDR1 and CDR2 are KGHDR and SFDVKD. The CDR3 is made up of 13 amino acids. Trimming left V 3 bases short and J 1 base short, with 6 bases between. In nucleotides, the CDR3 is TGTGCCACCAGTGATCACAATTCCTACGAGCAGTACTTC. It encodes CATSDHNSYEQYF.

The V gene is TRBV7-3, the J gene TRBJ2-5, with 8 nucleotides matching TRBD2. The CDR3 spans 15 residues. Germline CDR1 and CDR2: SGHTA and FQGTGA. The V segment lost 4 bases and the J segment 0 bases; nucleotides outside the gene matches: 4. The CDR3 protein is CASSSGLAHQETQYF. The CDR3 region has the DNA TGTGCCAGCAGCTCCGGACTAGCACACCAAGAGACCCAGTACTTC. Complete variable domain (other parts from reference TRBV7-3 and TRBJ2-5): GAGVSQTPSNKVTEKGKYVELRCDPISGHTALYWYRQSLGQGPEFLIYFQGTGAADDSGLPNDRFFAVRPEGSVSTLKIQRTERGDSAVYLCASSSGLAHQETQYFGPGTRLLVL.

This clonotype was found a few times. V and J are TRBV28 and TRBJ1-6; the match to TRBD1 covers 9 bases. This CDR3 has 17 residues. The ends lost 5 bases at V and 4 bases at J; junction bases unmatched: 9. Germline assignment: CDR1 MDHEN and CDR2 SYDVKM. CDR3 loop: CASSIFTGGAYNSPLHF. The CDR3 DNA sequence: TGTGCCAGCAGTATCTTCACAGGGGGCGCGTATAATTCACCCCTCCACTTT.

This clonotype was counted a single time. The rearrangement links TRBV2 to TRBJ1-5, with D possibly matching TRBD1 (6 bases). The CDR3 contains 14 residues. CDR1 is SNHLY, CDR2 FYNNEI, per germline. Trimming pared 8 bases from V and 4 bases from J, leaving 15 bases between. This CDR3 reads CASGGGGQNQPQHF. The CDR3 DNA follows: TGTGCCAGCGGGGGCGGGGGGCAGAATCAGCCCCAGCATTTT. Combining the CDR3 with reference TRBV2 and TRBJ1-5 gives the whole variable domain EPEVTQTPSHQVTQMGQEVILRCVPISNHLYFYWYRQILGQKVEFLVSFYNNEISEKSEIFDDQFSVERPDGSNFTLKIRSTKLEDSAMYFCASGGGGQNQPQHFGDGTRLSIL.

The sample holds many counts of this clonotype. The chain is built from TRBV20-1 and TRBJ1-2, with 8 bases that match TRBD1. Germline V CDR1 and CDR2: DFQATT, SNEGSKA (reference sequence). V was clipped by 6 bases and J by 4 bases; unmatched bases: 1. CDR3 length: 11 residues. In nucleotides, the CDR3 is TGCAGTGCCGGACAGGGCTATGGCTACACCTTC. It yields the protein CSAGQGYGYTF.

This clonotype appeared many times. V and J are TRBV6-1 and TRBJ1-2, with TRBD1 matching 9 bases. V lost 6 bases to trimming and J lost 4 bases; unmatched junction nucleotides: 6. CDR1 and CDR2 from the germline V gene are MNHNS and SASEGT. The CDR3 sequence is 14 residues long. Written as DNA, the CDR3 is TGTGCCAGCAGACAAACAGGGGGCGGCTATGGCTACACCTTC. This translates into CASRQTGGGYGYTF.